The rows below give T cell receptor beta chains drawn from one sample of a study of T cells in Graves' hyperthyroidism and ophthalmopathy. TCRdb recomputed calls from the multiplex PCR reads with MiXCR, one row per CDR3 protein. The sample carries about 410,000 distinct CDR3 sequences, roughly 15% recorded once. The sequenced sample consisted of blood. The receptor set was obtained from a man between 18 and 29 years old with Graves' ophthalmopathy. Both conserved end residues are part of each CDR3. D genes are given only for firm matches. The size field is filled for only some rows; it gives once, few, many or a size class.

cdr3_length clone_size j_call d_call v_call cdr3_nt cdr3_aa
18 few TRBJ1-1 - TRBV10-3 TGTGCCATCACCGAAACTTGGTTGGGGGGTAGTTCTAGTCTAAGGGTTTTCTTT CAITETWLGGSSSLRVFF
14 - TRBJ2-4 TRBD2 TRBV25-1 TGTGCCAGCAAATCGACTAGCGGGAAAAACATTCAGTACTTC CASKSTSGKNIQYF
16 few TRBJ2-7 TRBD2 TRBV6-4 TGTGCCAGCAGTGAGGAACATCGCGGGAGGGACTACGAGCAGTACTTC CASSEEHRGRDYEQYF
15 - TRBJ2-7 TRBD2 TRBV20-1 TGCAGTGCTAGATTCCCGGGACTAGCGAGTTACGAGCAGTACTTC CSARFPGLASYEQYF
15 many TRBJ2-7 TRBD1 TRBV2 TGTGCCAGCAATCTACAGACAGGGGGCGCCTCCGAGCAGTACTTC CASNLQTGGASEQYF
16 once TRBJ1-5 - TRBV4-1 TGCGCCAGCAGCCAAGTACCAGGGACCAGCAATCAGCCCCAGCATTTT CASSQVPGTSNQPQHF
22 many TRBJ2-1 TRBD2 TRBV11-2 TGTGCCAGCAGCTTATTCTACGGACTGGGTCTCGGGGCGGGAGAACCCTACAATGAGCAGTTCTTC CASSLFYGLGLGAGEPYNEQFF
14 many TRBJ2-7 - TRBV2 TGTGCCAGCAGCGTTCGTGGGGCGTCCTACGAGCAGTACTTC CASSVRGASYEQYF
14 once TRBJ2-2 - TRBV4-2 TGTGCCAGCAGCCAAGGAGGAGGGGCCGGGGAGCTGTTTTTT CASSQGGGAGELFF
18 many TRBJ2-6 - TRBV6-1 TGTGCCAGCAGTGAAGCGCATTTCCGATACTCTGGGGCCAACGTCCTGACTTTC CASSEAHFRYSGANVLTF